Sequencing of this TCR beta chain was carried out in a study of identical twins' blood T cells. V lost 0 bases and J 2 bases, leaving 8 bases between the germline ends. This CDR3 contains 15 residues. CDR1 LGHNA and CDR2 YSLEER come from the germline V gene. Each TCR cDNA library carried sample-specific barcodes on both ends. TCRdb analysed the 5' RACE reads with MiXCR anew, one entry per CDR3 protein. The data show fewer than 450,000 distinct CDR3 sequences, more than 25% seen once. Likely shared infections and vaccines: all three twin pairs were reared together. A few counts support this clonotype. What it recognizes is unknown. Findings and limits, study-wide: Shared CDR3 clonotype counts between two donors mainly tracked the product of their cloneset sizes, twins included. Environmental influences on twin similarity could not be excluded.

This TCR was recovered from a woman aged 18-49 years in good health. J is TRBJ2-1 and V is TRBV4-3; D may correspond to TRBD1 or TRBD2 (5 bases each). The source material was PBMCs. The CDR3, as DNA: TGCGCCAGCAGCCAAGATTCGGGACCCTACAATGAGCAGTTCTTC. Its translation: CASSQDSGPYNEQFF.